This TCR beta chain stems from a study of patients and donors after allogeneic stem cell transplantation (dated by TCRdb to 2018 to 2021). The library was produced with RT-PCR. The sample was run on a NextSeq 550. In-frame beta chains were kept once TCRdb had trimmed the public reads at Q25 with fastp and called clones with MiXCR. Rows are combined by CDR3 protein, so each entry shows the most common genes and DNA. In all, the sample holds some 880,000 distinct CDR3 sequences, and approximately 18% of those were seen once. 6% of the sample is held by the ten biggest clonotypes. The CDR3 holds 14 amino acids from the cysteine to the phenylalanine. This entry keeps only the CDR3 DNA: 42 bases, framed from base 1. For CDR1 and CDR2, the germline V gene lists MNHEY and SVGEGT. The germline V end is reduced by 8 bases and the J end by 6 bases; junction bases left unmatched: 6. Points on this clonotype: Its antigen target is currently unknown. No base quality values were provided; no much bigger clone lies one nucleotide off.

The TCR originated in a human donor who was either an allogeneic HSCT recipient or a stem cell or donor lymphocyte infusion donor (not recorded which). It is not recorded whose cells these are; they may come from a transplant donor. The sample consisted of blood, either unsorted or a sorted T cell fraction (not recorded which). The V and J segments used are TRBV6-2 or TRBV6-3 and TRBJ2-1; TRBD2 aligns with 11 central bases. The CDR3 reads as follows: CASGGTSGINEQFF. The DNA is as follows: TGTGCCAGCGGCGGGACTAGCGGAATCAATGAGCAGTTCTTC.